This T cell receptor beta chain was captured in a study of cytomegalovirus exposure and HLA in healthy donors. Overall study findings and caveats: Within a later analysis, the majority of CMV-associated TCR beta chains appeared HLA-restricted. Prior analysis indicated that the majority of TCR beta V segments exhibited productivity approximately 87% or approximately 30% of the time. In a later analysis, at a false discovery rate of 0.05, approximately 16,000 TCR beta sequences matched HLA alleles. More clonal expansion characterized HLA-associated TCR beta chains than equally common others in a later analysis.

Germline loops: CDR1 SGHVS, CDR2 FQNEAQ. Trimming took 5 bases from V and 8 from J; bases not matched to a gene: 6. The CDR3 sequence is 15 residues long. With regard to this clone: Its specificity is not known.

Primers included in the PCR were 60 Vbeta and 13 Jbeta primers. Sequencing was performed with immunoSEQ multiplex PCR; in TCRdb, only in-frame clones are kept and a portion is missing. Of roughly 100,000 clones in the sample, roughly 80% were seen once. This receptor was taken from a man in his fifties in good health and CMV-seropositive. V usage is TRBV7-8 and J usage is TRBJ2-2, with 12 positions matching TRBD1. Material for sequencing was PBMCs. CDR3 sequence reads: CASSRGQGAPGELFF. CDR3 nucleotides: TGTGCCAGCAGCCGGGGACAGGGGGCGCCGGGGGAGCTGTTTTTT. Full variable domain (missing parts from reference TRBV7-8 and TRBJ2-2): GAGVSQSPRYKVAKRGQDVALRCDPISGHVSLFWYQQALGQGPEFLTYFQNEAQLDKSGLPSDRFFAERPEGSVSTLKIQRTQQEDSAVYLCASSRGQGAPGELFFGEGSRLTVL.